This TCR beta chain derives from a study of T cell responses to AZD1222 COVID-19 vaccine. CDR3 length: 15 residues. The V gene end was trimmed by 5 bases and the J gene end by 4 bases; junction bases not matched to a gene: 9. Germline lookup yields CDR1 MNHEY and CDR2 SMNVEV (reference sequence). Study-wide results and caveats: Baseline antibody screening turned up just five to seven seropositive AZD1222 recipients. Most donors were white British, females outnumbered males, and clonal diversity was possibly underestimated. Compared with day 0, the breadth and depth of the Spike-specific TCR repertoire rose significantly after two doses of AZD1222.

Notes on this clone: The antigen is unknown.

Some clones are missing from TCRdb's copy, which holds only in-frame ones; the method was immunoSEQ multiplex PCR. The sample consists of a few hundred thousand clones, 85% to 95% of them appearing once. This sequence joins TRBV27 and TRBJ2-7; 9 bases fit TRBD1. The clonotype originates from an adult in good health. The source material was peripheral blood, sampled on day 0 of AZD1222 vaccination. This CDR3 is CASSRPGQGLYEQYF. DNA of the CDR3: TGTGCCAGCAGTCGGCCGGGACAGGGTCTTTACGAGCAGTACTTC.